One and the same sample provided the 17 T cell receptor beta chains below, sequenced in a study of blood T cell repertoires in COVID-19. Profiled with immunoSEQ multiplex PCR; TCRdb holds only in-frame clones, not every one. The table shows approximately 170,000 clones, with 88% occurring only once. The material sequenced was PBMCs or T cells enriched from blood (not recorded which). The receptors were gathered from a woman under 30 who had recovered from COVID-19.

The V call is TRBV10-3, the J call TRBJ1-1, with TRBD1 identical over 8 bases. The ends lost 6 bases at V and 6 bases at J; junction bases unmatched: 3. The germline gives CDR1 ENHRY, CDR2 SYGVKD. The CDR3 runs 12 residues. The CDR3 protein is CAIRRQGSEAFF. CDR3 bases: TGTGCCATCAGACGACAGGGGTCTGAAGCTTTCTTT.

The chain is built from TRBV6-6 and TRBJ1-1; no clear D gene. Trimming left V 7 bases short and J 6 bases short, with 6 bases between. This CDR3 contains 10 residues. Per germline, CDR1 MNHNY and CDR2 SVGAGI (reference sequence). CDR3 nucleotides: TGTGCCAGCACCGGGGCTGAAGCTTTCTTT. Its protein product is CASTGAEAFF.

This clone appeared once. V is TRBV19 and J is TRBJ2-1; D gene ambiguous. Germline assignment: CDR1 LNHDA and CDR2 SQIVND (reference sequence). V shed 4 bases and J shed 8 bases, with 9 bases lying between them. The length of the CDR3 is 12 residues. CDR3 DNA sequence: TGTGCCAGTAGTACGACATGGGATGAGCAGTTCTTC. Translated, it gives CASSTTWDEQFF.

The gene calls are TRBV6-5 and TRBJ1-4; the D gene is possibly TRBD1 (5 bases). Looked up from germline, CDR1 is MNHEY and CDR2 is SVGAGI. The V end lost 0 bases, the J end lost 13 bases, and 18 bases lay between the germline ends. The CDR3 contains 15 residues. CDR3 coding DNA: TGTGCCAGCAGTTACTCGATACAGGCGACTTCGGGACTGTTTTTT. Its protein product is CASSYSIQATSGLFF.

The CDR3 nucleotides are TGTGCCAGCAGCCTCCGACAGGGCGGTATCTACGAGCAGTACTTC. Protein product: CASSLRQGGIYEQYF. The V and J genes are TRBV3-1 (or the pseudogene TRBV3-2) and TRBJ2-7; 7 bases align to TRBD1. Germline CDR1 is LGHDT and CDR2 is YNNKEL (reference sequence). This CDR3 has 15 amino acids. J gave up 3 bases and V 4 bases, and 9 bases lay outside the gene matches.

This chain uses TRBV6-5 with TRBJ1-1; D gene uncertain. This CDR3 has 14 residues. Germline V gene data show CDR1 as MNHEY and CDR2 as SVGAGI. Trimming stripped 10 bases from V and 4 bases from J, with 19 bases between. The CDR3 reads CAIPYRGGSTEAFF. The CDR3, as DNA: TGTGCCATCCCCTATAGAGGAGGGTCCACTGAAGCTTTCTTT.

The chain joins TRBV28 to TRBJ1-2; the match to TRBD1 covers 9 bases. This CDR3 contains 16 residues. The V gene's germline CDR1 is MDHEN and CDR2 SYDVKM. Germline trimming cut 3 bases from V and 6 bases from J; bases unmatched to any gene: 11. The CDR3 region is CASSFSASGTGNGYTF. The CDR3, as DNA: TGTGCCAGCAGTTTTAGCGCGTCCGGGACAGGGAATGGCTACACCTTC.

In DNA, the CDR3 is TGTGCCAGCAGTGAAAGACAGACCTTGTCCCCTGAAGCTTTCTTT. Translation gives CASSERQTLSPEAFF. This chain links TRBV6-1 with TRBJ1-1; D possibly corresponds to TRBD1 (5 bases). This CDR3 contains 15 residues. V was shortened by 2 bases and J by 6 bases, with 16 bases between the two germline ends. CDR1 is MNHNS, CDR2 SASEGT, per germline.

The CDR3 DNA is TGTGCCAGCAGTTACGGGGAGGGCCCTGGAAACACCATATATTTT. Amino acids: CASSYGEGPGNTIYF. The chain carries TRBV6-5 and TRBJ1-3, with D uncertain. This CDR3 contains 15 residues. Germline CDR1 is MNHEY and CDR2 is SVGAGI. Trimming pared 2 bases from V and 2 bases from J, leaving 10 bases between.

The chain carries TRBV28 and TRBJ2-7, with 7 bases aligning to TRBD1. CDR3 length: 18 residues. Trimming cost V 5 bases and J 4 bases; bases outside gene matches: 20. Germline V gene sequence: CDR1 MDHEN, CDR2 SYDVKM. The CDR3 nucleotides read TGTGCCAGCAGTCCCTCCCCGTTGTTGACCCGGGACAGATACGAGCAGTACTTC. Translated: CASSPSPLLTRDRYEQYF.

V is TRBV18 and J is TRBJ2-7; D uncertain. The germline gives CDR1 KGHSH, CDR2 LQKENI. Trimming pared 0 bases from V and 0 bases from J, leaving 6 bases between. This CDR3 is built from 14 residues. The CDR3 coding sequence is TGTGCCAGCTCACCACCGGCGGACTCCTACGAGCAGTACTTC. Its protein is CASSPPADSYEQYF.

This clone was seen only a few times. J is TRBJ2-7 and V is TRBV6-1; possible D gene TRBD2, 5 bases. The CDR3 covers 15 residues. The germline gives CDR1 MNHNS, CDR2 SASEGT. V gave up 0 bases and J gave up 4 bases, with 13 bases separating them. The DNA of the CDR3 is TGTGCCAGCAGTGAAGCTGGGGATTCGGGGTACGAGCAGTACTTC. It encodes CASSEAGDSGYEQYF.

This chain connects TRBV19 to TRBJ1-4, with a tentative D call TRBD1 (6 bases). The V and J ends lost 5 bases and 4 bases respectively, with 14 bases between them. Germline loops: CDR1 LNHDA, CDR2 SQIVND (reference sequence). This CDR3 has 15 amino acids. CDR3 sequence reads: CASSPQGQINEKLFF. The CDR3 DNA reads TGTGCCAGTAGTCCCCAAGGACAGATTAATGAAAAACTGTTTTTT.

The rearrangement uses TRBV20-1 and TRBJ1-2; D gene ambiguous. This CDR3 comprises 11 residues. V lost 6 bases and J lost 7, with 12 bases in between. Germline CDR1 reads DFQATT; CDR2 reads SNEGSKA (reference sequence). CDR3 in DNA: TGCAGTGCCCGGCGGGTGGCTGGCTACACCTTC. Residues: CSARRVAGYTF.

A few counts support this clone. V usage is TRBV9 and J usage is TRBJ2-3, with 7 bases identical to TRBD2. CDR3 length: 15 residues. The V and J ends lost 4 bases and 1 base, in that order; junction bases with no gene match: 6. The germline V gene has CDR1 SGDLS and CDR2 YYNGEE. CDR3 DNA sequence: TGTGCCAGCAGCATTCGGGGGGTCGGCACAGATACGCAGTATTTT. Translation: CASSIRGVGTDTQYF.

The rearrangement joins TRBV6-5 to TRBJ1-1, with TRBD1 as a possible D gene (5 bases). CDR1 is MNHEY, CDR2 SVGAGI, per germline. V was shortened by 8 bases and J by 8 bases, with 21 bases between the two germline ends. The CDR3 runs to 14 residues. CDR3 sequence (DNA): TGTGCCAGCGTTGACAGCGGGAGACTGACCGAAGCTTTCTTT. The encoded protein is CASVDSGRLTEAFF.

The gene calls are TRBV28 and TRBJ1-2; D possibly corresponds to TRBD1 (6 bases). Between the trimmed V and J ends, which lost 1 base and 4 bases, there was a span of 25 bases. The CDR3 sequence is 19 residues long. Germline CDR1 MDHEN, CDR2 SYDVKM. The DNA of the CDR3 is TGTGCCAGCAGTTTATTTTTACCGGGAGGACAGTCACAAGGCTATGGCTACACCTTC. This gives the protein CASSLFLPGGQSQGYGYTF.